Listed below are T cell receptor beta chains from one sample, sequenced in a study of shared clonotypes between healthy human individuals. Clones were read by immunoSEQ multiplex PCR, and TCRdb kept only the in-frame ones, dropping some. This table has 2 million to 3 million clones, 80% to 95% appearing once. Input material: naive CD4+ T cells from PBMCs. The origin of the receptors is a man between 18 and 29 years old in good health. Some clones in this sample may be carry-over from other donors' samples. Both conserved end residues are part of each CDR3. A D gene is named only where the DNA matches it firmly. Clone size is not always given. Where it is, it says once, few, many or a class for expanded clones.

clone_size: -
j_call: TRBJ1-1
v_call: TRBV30
d_call: -
cdr3_aa: CAWRAGTAEAFF
cdr3_nt: TGTGCCTGGAGAGCCGGGACCGCTGAAGCTTTCTTT

clone_size: -
j_call: TRBJ2-3
v_call: TRBV19
d_call: -
cdr3_aa: CASSIWGADTQYF
cdr3_nt: TGTGCCAGTAGTATCTGGGGTGCGGATACGCAGTATTTT

clone_size: -
j_call: TRBJ1-2
v_call: TRBV6-5
d_call: TRBD1
cdr3_aa: CASSYTTGAGYTF
cdr3_nt: TGTGCCAGCAGTTACACAACAGGGGCCGGCTACACCTTC

clone_size: -
j_call: TRBJ2-7
v_call: TRBV18
d_call: TRBD1
cdr3_aa: CASSPGQAAHEQYF
cdr3_nt: TGTGCCAGCTCACCTGGACAGGCCGCACACGAGCAGTACTTC

clone_size: -
j_call: TRBJ1-2
v_call: TRBV28
d_call: -
cdr3_aa: CASRAAGTNYGYTF
cdr3_nt: TGTGCCAGCAGGGCGGCGGGGACTAACTATGGCTACACCTTC

clone_size: -
j_call: TRBJ2-5
v_call: TRBV4-1
d_call: -
cdr3_aa: CASSQVTSIETQYF
cdr3_nt: TGCGCCAGCAGCCAAGTTACTAGCATAGAGACCCAGTACTTC

clone_size: -
j_call: TRBJ1-4
v_call: TRBV2
d_call: -
cdr3_aa: CASYRTATNEKLFF
cdr3_nt: TGTGCCAGCTATAGGACAGCAACTAATGAAAAACTGTTTTTT

clone_size: once
j_call: TRBJ1-1
v_call: TRBV6-6
d_call: -
cdr3_aa: CASSYPGGKNTEAFF
cdr3_nt: TGTGCCAGCAGTTACCCGGGGGGGAAGAACACTGAAGCTTTCTTT

clone_size: -
j_call: TRBJ2-7
v_call: TRBV10-3
d_call: -
cdr3_aa: CAISESRDYHSYEQYF
cdr3_nt: TGTGCCATCAGTGAGTCGAGGGATTACCACTCCTACGAGCAGTACTTC

clone_size: -
j_call: TRBJ2-7
v_call: TRBV5-4
d_call: -
cdr3_aa: CASSLSSRAVEQYF
cdr3_nt: TGTGCCAGCAGCTTGTCTTCCAGGGCCGTCGAGCAGTACTTC

clone_size: -
j_call: TRBJ1-1
v_call: TRBV6-1
d_call: TRBD1
cdr3_aa: CASSRQGVNTEAFF
cdr3_nt: TGTGCCAGCAGTAGACAGGGTGTTAACACTGAAGCTTTCTTT

clone_size: -
j_call: TRBJ2-7
v_call: TRBV30
d_call: -
cdr3_aa: CAWTLGPSLYEQYF
cdr3_nt: TGTGCCTGGACCCTTGGACCTTCCCTCTACGAGCAGTACTTC

clone_size: -
j_call: TRBJ1-1
v_call: TRBV19
d_call: -
cdr3_aa: CASSMVVGTKAFF
cdr3_nt: TGTGCCAGTAGTATGGTCGTGGGCACTAAAGCTTTCTTT

clone_size: -
j_call: TRBJ2-7
v_call: TRBV5-8
d_call: -
cdr3_aa: CASSLSTGTYSYEQYF
cdr3_nt: TGTGCCAGCAGCTTGAGTACGGGGACCTACTCCTACGAGCAGTACTTC

clone_size: -
j_call: TRBJ1-1
v_call: TRBV5-1
d_call: -
cdr3_aa: CASTSLSQGNTEAFF
cdr3_nt: TGCGCCAGCACCTCACTATCCCAAGGAAACACTGAAGCTTTCTTT

clone_size: -
j_call: TRBJ2-3
v_call: TRBV6-6
d_call: -
cdr3_aa: CASGTDTQYF
cdr3_nt: TGTGCCAGCGGCACAGATACGCAGTATTTT

clone_size: -
j_call: TRBJ2-1
v_call: TRBV18
d_call: -
cdr3_aa: CASGQRLDEQFF
cdr3_nt: TGTGCCAGTGGACAGCGTTTGGATGAGCAGTTCTTC

clone_size: -
j_call: TRBJ2-1
v_call: TRBV20-1
d_call: -
cdr3_aa: CRAQPDNEQFF
cdr3_nt: TGCAGAGCGCAGCCTGACAATGAGCAGTTCTTC

clone_size: -
j_call: TRBJ2-3
v_call: TRBV5-4
d_call: TRBD2
cdr3_aa: CASSPRTSRGTDTQYF
cdr3_nt: TGTGCCAGCAGCCCTAGGACTAGTAGGGGCACAGATACGCAGTATTTT

clone_size: -
j_call: TRBJ2-7
v_call: TRBV28
d_call: -
cdr3_aa: CASSLSGYEQYF
cdr3_nt: TGTGCCAGCAGTTTATCCGGGTACGAGCAGTACTTC

clone_size: -
j_call: TRBJ2-3
v_call: TRBV7-2
d_call: -
cdr3_aa: CASSLGGQATDTQYF
cdr3_nt: TGTGCCAGCAGCTTAGGTGGACAAGCCACAGATACGCAGTATTTT

clone_size: -
j_call: TRBJ1-1
v_call: TRBV6-5
d_call: -
cdr3_aa: CASRRMSTEGAFF
cdr3_nt: TGTGCCAGCAGACGAATGTCGACTGAAGGAGCTTTCTTT

clone_size: once
j_call: TRBJ1-1
v_call: TRBV6-6
d_call: TRBD1
cdr3_aa: CASRVATGGTEAFF
cdr3_nt: TGTGCCAGCAGGGTGGCGACAGGGGGGACTGAAGCTTTCTTT

clone_size: -
j_call: TRBJ1-1
v_call: TRBV5-4
d_call: TRBD1
cdr3_aa: CAAGQGASRRGTEAFF
cdr3_nt: TGTGCCGCTGGACAGGGGGCGTCTAGGCGGGGTACTGAAGCTTTCTTT

clone_size: -
j_call: TRBJ1-1
v_call: TRBV14
d_call: -
cdr3_aa: CASSQWGEAFF
cdr3_nt: TGTGCCAGCAGCCAATGGGGTGAAGCTTTCTTT

clone_size: -
j_call: TRBJ2-3
v_call: TRBV7-2
d_call: TRBD1
cdr3_aa: CATFDRGEKNTQYF
cdr3_nt: TGTGCCACCTTCGACAGGGGGGAAAAAAATACGCAGTATTTT

clone_size: -
j_call: TRBJ2-5
v_call: TRBV5-1
d_call: -
cdr3_aa: CASSLAGLNQETQYF
cdr3_nt: TGCGCCAGCAGCTTGGCAGGCCTTAACCAAGAGACCCAGTACTTC

clone_size: -
j_call: TRBJ1-2
v_call: TRBV9
d_call: -
cdr3_aa: CASSVGGALSYGYTF
cdr3_nt: TGTGCCAGCAGCGTAGGGGGGGCCCTATCTTATGGCTACACCTTC

clone_size: -
j_call: TRBJ1-1
v_call: TRBV28
d_call: TRBD1
cdr3_aa: CASSSDRATEAFF
cdr3_nt: TGTGCCAGCAGTTCGGACAGGGCCACTGAAGCTTTCTTT

clone_size: -
j_call: TRBJ1-1
v_call: TRBV7-2
d_call: TRBD1
cdr3_aa: CASSLVLRGGTEAFF
cdr3_nt: TGTGCCAGCAGCTTAGTTCTCAGGGGGGGCACTGAAGCTTTCTTT

clone_size: -
j_call: TRBJ1-2
v_call: TRBV5-4
d_call: -
cdr3_aa: CASSSSGEYGYTF
cdr3_nt: TGTGCCAGCAGCTCCTCAGGCGAATATGGCTACACCTTC

clone_size: -
j_call: TRBJ2-1
v_call: TRBV9
d_call: -
cdr3_aa: CASSVAGQGNYNEQFF
cdr3_nt: TGTGCCAGCAGCGTAGCTGGCCAGGGTAATTACAATGAGCAGTTCTTC

clone_size: -
j_call: TRBJ2-3
v_call: TRBV9
d_call: TRBD2
cdr3_aa: CASSVGISGEADTQYF
cdr3_nt: TGTGCCAGCAGCGTAGGAATTAGCGGGGAGGCAGATACGCAGTATTTT

clone_size: -
j_call: TRBJ2-1
v_call: TRBV19
d_call: -
cdr3_aa: CASSPGTTTYNEQFF
cdr3_nt: TGTGCCAGTAGTCCAGGGACAACTACCTACAATGAGCAGTTCTTC

clone_size: -
j_call: TRBJ1-5
v_call: TRBV6-4
d_call: -
cdr3_aa: CASSGQANQPQHF
cdr3_nt: TGTGCCAGCAGTGGACAGGCCAATCAACCCCAGCATTTT

clone_size: -
j_call: TRBJ2-3
v_call: TRBV5-4
d_call: -
cdr3_aa: CASSFIGLVRNTQYF
cdr3_nt: TGTGCCAGCAGCTTCATAGGGTTGGTGAGAAATACGCAGTATTTT

clone_size: -
j_call: TRBJ1-4
v_call: TRBV4-1
d_call: TRBD1
cdr3_aa: CASSQVGDRGQSKLFF
cdr3_nt: TGCGCCAGCAGCCAAGTAGGGGACAGGGGTCAATCCAAACTGTTTTTT

clone_size: -
j_call: TRBJ1-2
v_call: TRBV6-5
d_call: TRBD1
cdr3_aa: CASSFRQGFGYTF
cdr3_nt: TGTGCCAGCAGTTTTCGACAGGGGTTTGGCTACACCTTC

clone_size: few
j_call: TRBJ2-2
v_call: TRBV7-9
d_call: -
cdr3_aa: CASSLAQGRTGELFF
cdr3_nt: TGTGCCAGCAGCTTAGCTCAGGGACGCACCGGGGAGCTGTTTTTT

clone_size: once
j_call: TRBJ2-3
v_call: TRBV9
d_call: TRBD2
cdr3_aa: CASSAGTSRYTDTQYF
cdr3_nt: TGTGCCAGCAGCGCGGGGACTAGCAGATACACAGATACGCAGTATTTT

clone_size: -
j_call: TRBJ2-3
v_call: TRBV9
d_call: -
cdr3_aa: CASRPGHLSTDTQYF
cdr3_nt: TGTGCCAGCAGACCGGGACACCTAAGCACAGATACGCAGTATTTT

clone_size: -
j_call: TRBJ2-7
v_call: TRBV28
d_call: -
cdr3_aa: CASRPGIPPYEQYF
cdr3_nt: TGTGCCAGCCGTCCAGGGATCCCCCCCTACGAGCAGTACTTC

clone_size: -
j_call: TRBJ2-7
v_call: TRBV11-1
d_call: TRBD1
cdr3_aa: CASSHGTGVWLEQYF
cdr3_nt: TGTGCCAGCAGTCACGGGACAGGGGTTTGGCTCGAGCAGTACTTC